A selection of T cell receptor beta chains follows, all from one sample in a study of shared clonotypes between healthy human individuals. TCRdb's table, derived via immunoSEQ multiplex PCR, lists solely in-frame clones and lacks some. This table has around 1,900,000 clones, 93% appearing once. The source material was naive CD8+ T cells from PBMCs. Receptors originate from a young man in good health. Some clones in this sample may be carry-over from other donors' samples. Both conserved end residues are trimmed from each CDR3.

V gene,J gene,CDR3 protein
TRBV6-1,TRBJ1-5,ASNDNIGGSNQPQH
TRBV30,.,AWKGAGGIEQY
TRBV5-4,TRBJ2-7,ASSLARGSLYEQY
TRBV29-1,.,SVERGTSGTHEQY
TRBV27,TRBJ1-1,ASSPDRRGTEAF
TRBV6-6,TRBJ1-3,ASSSYPGPSGNTIY
TRBV7-9,TRBJ2-2,ASRAEDSPGELF
TRBV5-6,TRBJ2-7,ASSFWDSSSYEQY
TRBV27,TRBJ2-7,ASSTRGPNANEQY
TRBV13,TRBJ2-1,ASSFGREHNEQF
TRBV9,TRBJ2-3,ASCPADGGPDTQY
TRBV30,TRBJ1-1,AWSQRPSLRTEAF
TRBV4-1,TRBJ2-7,ASSHRVRGYEQY
TRBV7-9,.,ASSYGTNYEQY
TRBV10-2,TRBJ2-7,ASSPGTGEYSYEQY
TRBV28,TRBJ1-1,ASSSTENTEAF
TRBV4-1,TRBJ2-2,ASSQPYNTGELF
TRBV4-1,TRBJ1-3,ASSPLDRASGNTIY
TRBV6-1,TRBJ2-6,ASSDPVEGPPGANVLT
TRBV4-2,TRBJ2-7,ASSQGPGAEYEQY
TRBV27,TRBJ2-3,ASSTLTPTSTDTQY
TRBV6-6,TRBJ1-1,ASSYSAEAF
TRBV29-1,TRBJ2-2,SVRGANTGELF
TRBV7-9,TRBJ1-3,ASSFRGNTIY
TRBV4-1,TRBJ2-2,ASSQAGGGELF
TRBV11-3,TRBJ1-1,ASSLAPGTEAF
TRBV7-3,TRBJ2-5,ASSPGGVRGETQY
TRBV6-5,TRBJ2-7,ASSYSTGQDMYEQY
TRBV6-6,TRBJ1-2,ASSYSPNYGYT
TRBV4-1,TRBJ2-7,ASSQVNVRTGSYEQY
TRBV27,TRBJ2-7,ASSPGPPNEQY
TRBV19,TRBJ2-3,ASSGRQGFTDTQY
TRBV19,TRBJ1-1,ASSTGGSKNTEAF
TRBV7-9,TRBJ2-1,ASSLVSASGQNYNEQF
TRBV27,TRBJ1-5,ASDHVGTGNQPQH
TRBV10-3,TRBJ2-7,AISETPTLTYEQY
TRBV5-1,TRBJ1-1,ASSPGHKNTEAF
TRBV4-2,TRBJ2-2,ASSVLASNTGELF
TRBV27,TRBJ1-2,ASSGGTGSYGYT
TRBV5-1,TRBJ2-6,ASSSVGGRGANVLT
TRBV7-9,TRBJ1-2,ASSLAGAGEGYT